The 2 T cell receptor beta chains presented below share a single source sample, sequenced in a study of blood T cell repertoires in COVID-19. TCRdb's table, derived via immunoSEQ multiplex PCR, lists solely in-frame clones and lacks some. The sample lists some 350,000 clones, around 91% occurring once. Material for sequencing was PBMCs or T cells enriched from blood (not recorded which). These receptors originate from a man younger than 30 who had recovered from COVID-19.

The V call is TRBV9, the J call TRBJ1-5, with D maybe TRBD1 (6 bases). The length of the CDR3 is 20 residues. Per germline, CDR1 SGDLS and CDR2 YYNGEE. Trimming cost V 1 base and J 3 bases, with 26 bases left between them. The CDR3 bases are TGTGCCAGCAGCGTAAGGGTGTGGGGGAGTCGCGACAGGAACAATCAGCCCCAGCATTTT. It codes for CASSVRVWGSRDRNNQPQHF.

The rearrangement links TRBV3-1 (or the pseudogene TRBV3-2) to TRBJ2-3; TRBD2 matches 13 bases. The CDR3 covers 16 residues. CDR1 is LGHDT, CDR2 YNNKEL, per germline (reference sequence). J lost 2 bases, V lost 3 bases, and 2 bases had no gene match. The CDR3 is CASSHTSGGATDTQYF. In nucleotides, the CDR3 is TGTGCCAGCAGCCACACTAGCGGGGGGGCCACAGATACGCAGTATTTT.